The 8 T cell receptor beta chains below come from one sample, sequenced in a study of shared clonotypes between healthy human individuals. Some clones are missing from TCRdb's copy, which holds only in-frame ones; the method was immunoSEQ multiplex PCR. Counted here are approximately 530,000 clones, about 96% occurring once; the ten biggest clones make up about 0.06%. Sequencing input: naive CD4+ T cells sorted from blood. The subset denotes: CD45RA+ positively selected. The receptors here all came from a woman aged 25 to 39 in good health.

The chain recombines TRBV5-1 with TRBJ1-2; 7 positions match TRBD1. With V trimmed by 5 bases and J by 4 bases, 8 bases remained unmatched. This CDR3 is built from 14 residues. The germline CDR1 and CDR2 sequences are SGHRS and YFSETQ. DNA for the CDR3: TGCGCCAGCAGACGGGGGGACAGCCGCTATGGCTACACCTTC. This translates into CASRRGDSRYGYTF.

This clone occurred once. Other DNA sequences in this specimen translate into the identical CDR3. CDR3 residues: CASSSSGKETQYF. For the CDR3, the DNA is TGTGCCAGCAGCTCGAGCGGGAAAGAGACCCAGTACTTC. The genes are TRBV27 and TRBJ2-5, with 7 bases matching TRBD2. The ends lost 6 bases at V and 3 bases at J; junction bases unmatched: 4. The CDR3 sequence is 13 residues long. The germline CDR1 and CDR2 sequences are MNHEY and SMNVEV (reference sequence).

This clone was picked up one time. This CDR3 fails to terminate in the conserved phenylalanine or tryptophan, so it likely reflects a read error. CDR3: CASSSDRVRNYEQYL. Written as DNA, the CDR3 is TGTGCCAGCAGCTCCGACAGGGTTCGGAATTACGAGCAGTACCTC. The genes are TRBV11-2 and TRBJ2-7; TRBD1 agrees at 7 bases. The CDR3 is 15 amino acids. J gave up 4 bases and V 4 bases, and 10 bases lay outside the gene matches. Germline lookup yields CDR1 SGHAT and CDR2 FQNNGV.

The chain recombines TRBV27 with TRBJ2-5; tentative D call: TRBD1 (5 bases). There are 15 residues in the CDR3. The germline V gene encodes CDR1 MNHEY and CDR2 SMNVEV (reference sequence). V gave up 6 bases and J gave up 1 base, with 15 bases separating them. The CDR3 DNA reads as TGTGCCAGCAGACCCACCCGACAGTCCCAAGAGACCCAGTACTTC. This gives the protein CASRPTRQSQETQYF.

The V call is TRBV2, the J call TRBJ2-7; TRBD2 matches 13 bases. The CDR3 runs 15 residues. Germline CDR1 is SNHLY and CDR2 is FYNNEI. The junction had 4 bases not matched to a gene; V was cut back by 6 bases and J by 2 bases. CDR3 protein: CASRMGLAGPYEQYF. The DNA of the CDR3 is TGTGCCAGCAGGATGGGACTAGCGGGACCCTACGAGCAGTACTTC.

CDR3 bases: TGTGCCAGCGCCACCGTTTTCAGTGGGGCCAACGTCCTGACTTTC. This gives the protein CASATVFSGANVLTF. V and J are TRBV18 and TRBJ2-6; D not resolved. The CDR3 is 15 residues long. The V gene's germline CDR1 is KGHSH and CDR2 LQKENI. V dropped 8 bases and J dropped 3 bases, with 14 bases sitting between them. Together with reference TRBV18 and TRBJ2-6, the CDR3 gives the full variable domain: NAGVMQNPRHLVRRRGQEARLRCSPMKGHSHVYWYRQLPEEGLKFMVYLQKENIIDESGMPKERFSAEFPKEGPSILRIQQVVRGDSAAYFCASATVFSGANVLTFGAGSRLTVL.

This chain uses TRBV9 with TRBJ2-7, with TRBD2 identical over 8 bases. CDR1 and CDR2 from the germline V gene are SGDLS and YYNGEE. V trimming: 4 bases; J trimming: 2 bases; junction bases outside the gene matches: 11. There are 16 residues in the CDR3. The CDR3 loop reads CASSPHGRANAYEQYF. The CDR3 DNA reads TGTGCCAGCAGCCCGCACGGGAGGGCCAACGCCTACGAGCAGTACTTC.

V and J are TRBV7-9 and TRBJ2-5; 7 bases align to TRBD2. V trimming: 8 bases; J trimming: 2 bases; junction bases outside the gene matches: 5. CDR3 length: 13 amino acids. Germline V gene sequence: CDR1 SEHNR, CDR2 FQNEAQ (reference sequence). CDR3 DNA: TGTGCCAGCTCGAGCGGGGATCAAGAGACCCAGTACTTC. Its protein product is CASSSGDQETQYF.